The 14 T cell receptor beta chains listed next were all sequenced from one sample in a study of blood T cells in healthy people across ages. A sample-barcoded 5' primer and a J-beta primer mix were used in a second PCR of roughly 7 to 11 cycles. Each CDR3 protein is one row after TCRdb ran MiXCR on the 5' RACE reads. Here the sample spans some 1.7 million distinct CDR3 sequences, roughly 27% being singletons. Input material: blood. These receptors were collected from a woman in her twenties or thirties in good health.

The chain recombines TRBV7-9 with TRBJ2-1; D possibly uses TRBD1 or TRBD2 (6 bases each). This CDR3 comprises 15 residues. Trimming shortened V by 3 bases and J by 10 bases, and 19 bases separated the two germline ends. The V gene's germline CDR1 is SEHNR and CDR2 FQNEAQ (reference sequence). The CDR3 here is CASSFYREVRAEQFF. DNA of the CDR3: TGTGCCAGCAGCTTCTACAGGGAGGTGCGGGCCGAGCAGTTCTTC.

This clonotype appeared a few times. For the CDR3, the DNA is TGCGCCAGCAGCTTCGAGGGGGCACGCACAGATACGCAGTATTTT. As protein: CASSFEGARTDTQYF. The chain employs TRBV5-1 and TRBJ2-3; 7 nucleotides line up with TRBD1. The V gene's germline CDR1 is SGHRS and CDR2 YFSETQ. Trimming cost V 2 bases and J 1 base; bases outside gene matches: 4. The CDR3 is 15 amino acids.

This clonotype came up a few times. DNA for the CDR3: TGTGCCTGGACTCAGGGAGGGTCGAATGAGCAGTTCTTC. Translated, it gives CAWTQGGSNEQFF. V gene TRBV30 combines with J gene TRBJ2-1; 7 bases map to TRBD2. Germline-derived CDR1 and CDR2 are GTSNPN and SVGIG (reference sequence). Trimming cost V 4 bases and J 7 bases; bases outside gene matches: 7. The CDR3 sequence is 13 residues long.

The CDR3 loop is CASLQLPQETQYF. CDR3 coding DNA: TGTGCCAGTCTTCAACTGCCCCAAGAGACCCAGTACTTC. The chain has TRBV28 and TRBJ2-5; the D is unclear. V was cut by 9 bases and J by 1 base, with 12 bases left in between. CDR3 length equals 13 residues. Looked up from germline, CDR1 is MDHEN and CDR2 is SYDVKM.

This clonotype was seen repeatedly, ten times or more. The chain links TRBV25-1 to TRBJ2-7, with TRBD2 identical over 10 bases. This CDR3 region has 13 residues. With 5 bases clipped from V and 6 bases from J, the junction kept 4 bases outside the gene matches. Germline CDR1 reads MGHDK; CDR2 reads SYGVNS. The CDR3 coding sequence is TGTGCCAGCAGTCTAGCGGGGGTCCCCGAGCAGTACTTC. Translation gives CASSLAGVPEQYF.

About this clonotype: With a much larger clone just one base away, this may be a read error. This chain links TRBV28 with TRBJ2-1, with D hard to call. Trimming cost V 1 base and J 13 bases, with 14 bases left between them. The CDR3 is made up of 13 amino acids. CDR1 and CDR2 from the germline V gene are MDHEN and SYDVKM. This chain's CDR3 is CASSLSDVNIQFF. The CDR3 coding sequence is TGTGCCAGCAGTTTATCCGACGTAAACATTCAGTTCTTC.

The rearrangement joins TRBV27 to TRBJ1-1; D gene uncertain. Trimming stripped 6 bases from V and 4 bases from J, with 9 bases between. The CDR3 runs 12 residues. From germline, CDR1 is MNHEY and CDR2 SMNVEV (reference sequence). The CDR3 protein is CASRGVSTEAFF. The DNA of the CDR3 is TGTGCCAGCAGGGGCGTGAGCACTGAAGCTTTCTTT.

The chain is built from TRBV24-1 and TRBJ1-2, with D uncertain. Between the trimmed V and J ends, which lost 9 bases and 1 base, there was a span of 8 bases. The CDR3 covers 12 residues. Germline V gene data show CDR1 as KGHDR and CDR2 as SFDVKD. The CDR3 DNA is TGTGCCACCCAGGACGGTAACTATGGCTACACCTTC. Its translation: CATQDGNYGYTF.

This clonotype was detected many times. V is TRBV20-1 and J is TRBJ2-5; TRBD2 matches at 8 bases. The V segment lost 1 base and the J segment 4 bases; nucleotides outside the gene matches: 8. The CDR3 contains 15 residues. Germline values: CDR1 DFQATT, CDR2 SNEGSKA (reference sequence). CDR3 region: CSARAGTRVSETQYF. The CDR3 coding sequence is TGCAGTGCTAGAGCGGGGACTAGAGTCTCAGAGACCCAGTACTTC.

This clonotype was observed many times. The rearrangement links TRBV10-3 to TRBJ2-7, with 9 bases matching TRBD1. CDR1 and CDR2 (germline): ENHRY, SYGVKD. V lost 7 bases, J lost 5 bases, and 3 bases stayed unmatched. The CDR3 has 12 amino acids. The CDR3 DNA sequence: TGTGCCATCAAGGGACAGGGAAACGAGCAGTACTTC. This sequence encodes CAIKGQGNEQYF.

This chain uses TRBV5-1 with TRBJ1-5, with TRBD1 matching over 7 bases. Germline CDR1 SGHRS, CDR2 YFSETQ. V dropped 3 bases and J dropped 4; count of bases not matched to a gene: 13. This CDR3 comprises 17 residues. In DNA form, the CDR3 reads TGCGCCAGCAGCTCCCGGCCCTTGGACAGGTTTAATCAGCCCCAGCATTTT. It specifies CASSSRPLDRFNQPQHF.

Only a few counts were recorded for this clonotype. The chain has TRBV5-1 and TRBJ2-5; no firm D call. CDR3 length: 15 residues. The V end was cut by 0 bases, the J end by 0 bases, with 9 bases between. Germline loops: CDR1 SGHRS, CDR2 YFSETQ. The CDR3 sequence is CASSLGPKDQETQYF. CDR3 nucleotide sequence: TGCGCCAGCAGCTTGGGACCGAAAGACCAAGAGACCCAGTACTTC.

Of note for this clonotype: Since a much larger clone is just one base distant, this may be a read error. CDR3 in DNA: TGCAGCGTAGCCGGACTAGCGGGGGGGAGATCCACAGAGACGCAGTATTTT. Translating it yields CSVAGLAGGRSTETQYF. The chain joins TRBV29-1 to TRBJ2-3; 15 nucleotides agree with TRBD2. The CDR3 covers 17 residues. Looked up from germline, CDR1 is SQVTM and CDR2 is ANQGSEA.

This clonotype came up a few times. The J gene is TRBJ2-3, the V gene TRBV12-3 or TRBV12-4, with 9 nucleotides matching TRBD2. Trimming removed 1 base from V and 5 bases from J; junction bases left unmatched: 4. The CDR3 spans 15 residues. The CDR3 region is CASSLGGGAEDTQYF. DNA for the CDR3: TGTGCCAGCAGTTTAGGCGGGGGGGCTGAAGATACGCAGTATTTT.